These 27 T cell receptor beta chains originate from one sample sequenced in a study of spatial heterogeneity in lung cancer. The study's findings and limits: Tumors with more nonsynonymous mutations had more expanded intratumoral alpha and beta TCRs.

MiXCR, applied by TCRdb to the 5' RACE reads, yields one record per CDR3 protein. In the table there are around 1,200 distinct CDR3 sequences, roughly 30% of which are singletons. Time point: sample taken at primary tumor resection. The antigens of these receptors remain unknown. The sample here was lung tumor tissue, taken at surgery. These receptor sequences come from a male donor with early-stage non-small cell lung cancer.

This chain joins TRBV19 and TRBJ2-3; the match to TRBD2 covers 14 bases. Germline V gene data show CDR1 as LNHDA and CDR2 as SQIVND (reference sequence). The trim removed 7 bases at V and 6 bases at J, leaving 9 bases unmatched. The CDR3 consists of 16 residues. In nucleotides, the CDR3 is TGTGCCAGTAACTCCCAGACTAGCGGGAGGGGCGATACGCAGTATTTT. It translates to CASNSQTSGRGDTQYF.

The rearrangement joins TRBV28 to TRBJ2-1; no reliable D call. Germline CDR1 is MDHEN and CDR2 is SYDVKM. The ends were cut back, 3 bases at V and 7 bases at J, with 4 bases in the middle. This CDR3 is built from 11 residues. The CDR3 nucleotides are TGTGCCAGCAGTTTTCAAAATGAGCAGTTCTTC. Its protein is CASSFQNEQFF. Combining the CDR3 with reference TRBV28 and TRBJ2-1 gives the whole variable domain DVKVTQSSRYLVKRTGEKVFLECVQDMDHENMFWYRQDPGLGLRLIYFSYDVKMKEKGDIPEGYSVSREKKERFSLILESASTNQTSMYLCASSFQNEQFFGPGTRLTVL.

This clonotype has a single count. The V call is TRBV29-1, the J call TRBJ1-5, with unresolved D. Trimming shortened V by 5 bases and J by 0 bases, and 5 bases separated the two germline ends. CDR3 length equals 12 residues. Germline CDR1 is SQVTM and CDR2 is ANQGSEA. Written as DNA, the CDR3 is TGCAGCGTTAAAAATAGCAATCAGCCCCAGCATTTT. Protein sequence: CSVKNSNQPQHF.

This chain joins TRBV19 and TRBJ1-5; D is unclear. Trimming took off 6 bases at V and 1 base at J, with 16 bases between the two ends. Germline assignment: CDR1 LNHDA and CDR2 SQIVND (reference sequence). The CDR3 runs 16 residues. The CDR3 loop reads CASRGNTGLSNQPQHF. For the CDR3, the DNA is TGTGCCAGTAGGGGAAATACGGGGTTGAGCAATCAGCCCCAGCATTTT.

This clonotype has a handful of counts. This chain joins TRBV20-1 and TRBJ1-2, with D perhaps TRBD1 (5 bases). V was cut by 3 bases and J by 8 bases, with 10 bases left in between. The CDR3 extends over 11 amino acids. CDR1 is DFQATT and CDR2 is SNEGSKA in the germline V gene (reference sequence). CDR3 region: CSARGTKGYTF. Here the CDR3 DNA reads TGCAGTGCTAGGGGGACTAAGGGCTACACCTTC.

The chain employs TRBV5-1 and TRBJ2-7; TRBD1 aligns across 9 bases. The length of the CDR3 is 15 residues. CDR1 is SGHRS, CDR2 YFSETQ, per germline. V shed 5 bases and J 1 base; nucleotides not matched to a gene: 7. CDR3 DNA: TGCGCCAGCAGAAACGGACAGGGGAGGTCCTACGAGCAGTACTTC. It specifies CASRNGQGRSYEQYF.

This clonotype is medium-sized (0.01 to 0.1%) within its sample. This chain links TRBV11-3 with TRBJ2-2; 12 bases match TRBD1. Germline loops: CDR1 SGHNT, CDR2 YENEEA. CDR3 length equals 17 residues. V dropped 4 bases and J dropped 7; count of bases not matched to a gene: 10. Here the CDR3 reads CASSYRSGTGGGGELFF. For the CDR3, the DNA is TGTGCCAGCAGCTATCGGTCCGGGACAGGGGGCGGCGGGGAGCTGTTTTTT.

This clonotype is a singleton in its sample. This chain connects TRBV12-3 or TRBV12-4 to TRBJ2-1, with 11 bases fitting TRBD2. This CDR3 spans 13 amino acids. V shed 7 bases, J shed 8 bases, and the junction held 4 bases outside the gene matches. The CDR3 nucleotides are TGTGCCAGCACCGGACTAGCGGGCGATGAGCAGTTCTTC. Translated, it gives CASTGLAGDEQFF.

This chain links TRBV28 with TRBJ2-6; 12 bases fit TRBD2. The CDR3 has 17 residues. Germline CDR1 is MDHEN and CDR2 is SYDVKM. The J segment lost 4 bases and the V segment lost 5 bases, leaving 6 bases of the junction unmatched. The CDR3 spells CASSRPSGRAGANVLTF. The CDR3 DNA is TGTGCCAGCAGTCGGCCTAGCGGGAGGGCCGGGGCCAACGTCCTGACTTTC.

By its share, this clonotype is large. The chain has TRBV6-2 or TRBV6-3 and TRBJ2-3; D remains unclear. Germline-derived CDR1 and CDR2 are MNHEY and SVGEGT. V gave up 5 bases and J gave up 4 bases, with 10 bases separating them. The CDR3 length is 13 residues. CDR3 nucleotides: TGTGCCAGCAGTCCCTCTGAGGCAGATACGCAGTATTTT. Its protein is CASSPSEADTQYF.

By proportion, this clonotype is large. The chain combines TRBV15 with TRBJ2-4; D assignment may be TRBD1 or TRBD2 (5 bases each). V gave up 1 base and J gave up 8 bases, with 15 bases separating them. There are 15 residues in the CDR3. Germline values: CDR1 LNHNV, CDR2 YYDKDF (reference sequence). The CDR3 DNA is TGTGCCACCAGCAGAGCGGGGATGCAGGGAGACATTCAGTACTTC. Translating it yields CATSRAGMQGDIQYF.

This clonotype is labeled large. CDR3 DNA sequence: TGTGCCAGCAGCTTAAGTACGGCGTACCAAGAGACCCAGTACTTC. Protein sequence: CASSLSTAYQETQYF. V is TRBV7-6 and J is TRBJ2-5; no firm D call. V lost 2 bases to trimming and J lost 0 bases, with 10 bases between them. Germline assignment: CDR1 SGHVS and CDR2 FNYEAQ. This CDR3 contains 15 residues.

The V and J genes are TRBV6-6 and TRBJ1-5; D unclear. Deletions cut 0 bases from V and 6 bases from J, with 6 bases between. Germline CDR1 reads MNHNY; CDR2 reads SVGAGI (reference sequence). There are 13 residues in the CDR3. CDR3 protein: CASSYSGIQPQHF. CDR3 DNA sequence: TGTGCCAGCAGTTACTCCGGGATTCAGCCCCAGCATTTT.

This clonotype qualifies as medium-sized. The chain links TRBV6-1 to TRBJ2-2; 9 bases match TRBD2. Germline V gene lookup returns CDR1 MNHNS and CDR2 SASEGT. The CDR3 is 19 amino acids. V lost 2 bases, J lost 5 bases, and 15 bases stayed unmatched. The CDR3 reads CASSESVAGGLSVTGELFF. The CDR3 DNA reads TGTGCCAGCAGTGAATCTGTTGCGGGAGGGCTGTCCGTGACCGGGGAGCTGTTTTTT.

By frequency in the sample, this clonotype is medium-sized (0.01 to 0.1%). The chain links TRBV4-1 to TRBJ1-3; D is unclear. From germline, CDR1 is MGHRA and CDR2 YSYEKL. This CDR3 region has 15 residues. V was pared by 0 bases and J by 0 bases, with 6 bases between. Written as DNA, the CDR3 is TGCGCCAGCAGCCAAGATTCCAGCTCTGGAAACACCATATATTTT. It codes for CASSQDSSSGNTIYF.

V gene TRBV6-2 or TRBV6-3 combines with J gene TRBJ2-3, with 13 bases aligning to TRBD2. V lost 4 bases to trimming and J lost 3 bases; unmatched junction nucleotides: 10. Per germline, CDR1 MNHEY and CDR2 SVGEGT. The CDR3 runs 18 residues. CDR3 protein: CASSSLLGLAGDTDTQYF. DNA for the CDR3: TGTGCCAGCAGTTCTTTACTCGGACTAGCGGGGGATACAGATACGCAGTATTTT.

CDR3 in amino acids: CASSQNREGYGYTF. In nucleotides, the CDR3 is TGTGCCAGCAGCCAGAACAGGGAAGGCTATGGCTACACCTTC. The chain employs TRBV6-2 or TRBV6-3 and TRBJ1-2, with D possibly matching TRBD1 (6 bases). V lost 6 bases and J 4 bases, leaving 15 bases between the germline ends. Germline lookup yields CDR1 MNHEY and CDR2 SVGEGT. The CDR3 has 14 amino acids.

The sample holds a few counts of this clonotype. This chain links TRBV28 with TRBJ1-4; 11 positions match TRBD1. The length of the CDR3 is 15 residues. J gave up 7 bases and V 4 bases, and 5 bases lay outside the gene matches. CDR1 MDHEN and CDR2 SYDVKM come from the germline V gene. CDR3 DNA sequence: TGTGCCAGCAGTTCTCCCGGGACAGGGGGTGAAAAACTGTTTTTT. Amino acids: CASSSPGTGGEKLFF. Looking up the rest from reference TRBV28 and TRBJ1-4 gives the full variable domain: DVKVTQSSRYLVKRTGEKVFLECVQDMDHENMFWYRQDPGLGLRLIYFSYDVKMKEKGDIPEGYSVSREKKERFSLILESASTNQTSMYLCASSSPGTGGEKLFFGSGTQLSVL.

This clonotype turned up a few times. The chain couples TRBV20-1 to TRBJ2-7, with D possibly being TRBD1 (5 bases). The V gene lost 2 bases and the J gene lost 3 bases, with 17 bases spanning the gap. The V gene's germline CDR1 is DFQATT and CDR2 SNEGSKA (reference sequence). The CDR3 spans 15 residues. CDR3 bases: TGCAGTGCTAGAAGTCTAATAGGGGATGACTACGAGCAGTACTTC. It codes for CSARSLIGDDYEQYF.

This clonotype is termed medium-sized. Possible read error: a much larger clone is one base away. V and J are TRBV2 and TRBJ2-7; the D is unclear. This CDR3 has 13 residues. Trimming stripped 4 bases from V and 2 bases from J, with 9 bases between. CDR1 SNHLY and CDR2 FYNNEI come from the germline V gene. CDR3 nucleotide sequence: TGTGCCAGCAGTGGGAATGGTCCCTACGAGCAGTACTTC. Amino acid sequence: CASSGNGPYEQYF.

The rearrangement uses TRBV6-5 and TRBJ2-7; D unresolved. This CDR3 contains 13 residues. V lost 4 bases, J lost 3 bases, and 10 bases lay in between. The germline CDR1 and CDR2 sequences are MNHEY and SVGAGI. In DNA form, the CDR3 reads TGTGCCAGCAGTTTGCAACTGGGCTACGAGCAGTACTTC. Amino acid sequence: CASSLQLGYEQYF.

This chain links TRBV9 with TRBJ1-1; D not certain. The CDR3 has 12 residues. Trimming left V 4 bases short and J 1 base short, with 5 bases between. CDR1 SGDLS and CDR2 YYNGEE come from the germline V gene. The CDR3 DNA reads TGTGCCAGCAGCTCCTGGAACACTGAAGCTTTCTTT. This codes for CASSSWNTEAFF.

There are a few counts of this clonotype. The chain uses TRBV24-1 and TRBJ2-1, with D possibly matching TRBD2 (6 bases). The CDR3 contains 14 residues. The germline CDR1 and CDR2 sequences are KGHDR and SFDVKD. Deletions cut 5 bases from V and 5 bases from J, with 12 bases between. The CDR3 DNA sequence: TGTGCCACCAGTGGGAGGGGACCAAACAATGAGCAGTTCTTC. Translated, it gives CATSGRGPNNEQFF.

The chain couples TRBV7-2 to TRBJ2-3; the match to TRBD1 covers 7 bases. Per germline, CDR1 SGHTA and CDR2 FQGNSA. The CDR3 covers 17 residues. V was pared by 5 bases and J by 4 bases, with 15 bases of the junction left unmatched. CDR3 DNA sequence: TGTGCCAGCAGCCTTCGGTTCACAGGGGCGCTGGCAGATACGCAGTATTTT. This sequence encodes CASSLRFTGALADTQYF.

This clonotype has more than one count but fewer than ten. V usage is TRBV27 and J usage is TRBJ2-7; TRBD2 aligns across 8 bases. Germline V lookup: CDR1 MNHEY, CDR2 SMNVEV (reference sequence). With V trimmed by 6 bases and J by 2 bases, 12 bases remained unmatched. CDR3 length: 16 amino acids. The CDR3 loop is CASSLLTGTRTYEQYF. CDR3 coding DNA: TGTGCCAGCAGCCTCTTAACAGGGACTAGGACCTACGAGCAGTACTTC.

This sequence joins TRBV20-1 and TRBJ1-3; D is undetermined. Germline V gene sequence: CDR1 DFQATT, CDR2 SNEGSKA (reference sequence). The CDR3 contains 15 residues. V was clipped by 1 base and J by 0 bases, with 10 bases between them. The CDR3 region is CSARAPPGSGNTIYF. The DNA for the CDR3 is TGCAGTGCTAGAGCCCCCCCGGGCTCTGGAAACACCATATATTTT.

V usage is TRBV11-3 and J usage is TRBJ2-2, with 10 bases that match TRBD1. Losses at the gene ends were 1 base for V and 12 bases for J; bases not matched to a gene: 5. The CDR3 loop spans 14 amino acids. Germline V gene lookup returns CDR1 SGHNT and CDR2 YENEEA. CDR3 residues: CASSLGSDRGKLFF. CDR3 coding DNA: TGTGCCAGCAGCTTAGGATCGGACAGGGGGAAGCTGTTTTTT.